The text below deals with one TCR beta chain. The repertoire was sequenced with immunoSEQ multiplex PCR; TCRdb's copy has only in-frame clones and lacks some. Of 30,000 to 40,000 clones listed, approximately 90% were seen once; the top ten hold 0.47%. This CDR3 is built from 14 residues. Germline lookup yields CDR1 SNHLY and CDR2 FYNNEI. Unmatched junction bases numbered 4, after V lost 7 bases and J lost 1 base. This sample was included in a study of T cell changes during pregnancy in multiple sclerosis. This rearrangement joins TRBV2 to TRBJ1-1; 9 bases agree with TRBD1. This specimen consisted of CD4+ T cells from peripheral blood mononuclear cells, obtained in the first trimester of pregnancy. The source of this sequence is a female donor in good health, enrolled as a control in a pregnancy study. CDR3: CASTLTGGNTEAFF. CDR3 nucleotides: TGTGCCAGCACCCTGACAGGGGGGAACACTGAAGCTTTCTTT.